The rows below give T cell receptor beta chains drawn from one sample of a study of T-cell memory formation after mild COVID-19. MiXCR, applied by TCRdb to the 5' RACE reads, yields one record per CDR3 protein. This table holds about 250,000 distinct CDR3 sequences, roughly 18% found once. Sequencing input: PBMCs or a T cell subset sorted from them (not recorded which). Source of these receptors: a man aged 18 to 35 who had mild COVID-19 (a few samples of this study predate the infection). Cell type and time point are not known. Both conserved end residues are trimmed from each CDR3.

J	V	CDR3
TRBJ2-7	TRBV5-1	ASSPGTGNGEQY
TRBJ2-3	TRBV7-8	ASSTMVLASTDTQY
TRBJ2-3	TRBV5-1	ASSFAKQSTDTQY
TRBJ1-5	TRBV7-8	ASSRDQGAQN
TRBJ1-5	TRBV28	AVTGAGTGNQPQH
TRBJ1-1	TRBV12-3/TRBV12-4	ASSTQGLPNTEAF
TRBJ2-1	TRBV4-1	ASSQIRGDYNEQF
TRBJ1-6	TRBV20-1	SAISLMDSPLH
TRBJ2-7	TRBV4-1	ASSLRATNYEQY
TRBJ1-2	TRBV20-1	SAFSGGGYGYT
TRBJ2-1	TRBV20-1	SARVGWRGENEQF
TRBJ2-1	TRBV7-3	ASSRLAEPIYNEQF
TRBJ2-5	TRBV20-1	SAMGLETQY
TRBJ1-1	TRBV5-4	ASSFSESRTEAF
TRBJ2-1	TRBV7-6	ASSLVSNEQF
TRBJ1-5	TRBV19	ASSISGNNNQPQH
TRBJ2-3	TRBV6-5	ASSPWTSTDTQY
TRBJ1-2	TRBV20-1	SASLAGYT
TRBJ2-7	TRBV7-2	ASGLLAAPYEQY
TRBJ2-1	TRBV7-2	ASSRQISYNEQF
TRBJ2-5	TRBV6-1	ASRGGLAGIETQY
TRBJ2-1	TRBV27	ANKFGNEQF
TRBJ1-1	TRBV5-1	ASSLMAGDTEAF
TRBJ2-3	TRBV5-1	ASSLDGRSTDTQY
TRBJ2-1	TRBV20-1	SAFSGVSSYNEQF
TRBJ2-3	TRBV29-1	SVEAGFPDTQY
TRBJ2-7	TRBV20-1	SASPAGYEQY
TRBJ2-7	TRBV6-1	ASSYDGGPYEQY
TRBJ2-2	TRBV5-1	ASGDPNTGELF
TRBJ2-1	TRBV5-1	ASSLAGKSADEQF
TRBJ2-4	TRBV6-5	ASSYSGLKDIQY
TRBJ1-2	TRBV19	ASSQYSDGYT
TRBJ1-2	TRBV9	ASSEGQAYGYT
TRBJ1-4	TRBV5-6	ASSKGDGNEKLF
TRBJ2-3	TRBV6-9	ASFGNRSTDTQY
TRBJ2-1	TRBV4-2	ASSPQGRDNEQF
TRBJ1-2	TRBV11-2	ASSPLGSGHGYT
TRBJ1-1	TRBV6-2/TRBV6-3	ASSRGVFPNTEAF
TRBJ2-1	TRBV5-1	ASSSGSGGRDEQF
TRBJ2-1	TRBV29-1	SANGGSSYNEQF
TRBJ2-4	TRBV3-1	ASSLSEGGNIQY